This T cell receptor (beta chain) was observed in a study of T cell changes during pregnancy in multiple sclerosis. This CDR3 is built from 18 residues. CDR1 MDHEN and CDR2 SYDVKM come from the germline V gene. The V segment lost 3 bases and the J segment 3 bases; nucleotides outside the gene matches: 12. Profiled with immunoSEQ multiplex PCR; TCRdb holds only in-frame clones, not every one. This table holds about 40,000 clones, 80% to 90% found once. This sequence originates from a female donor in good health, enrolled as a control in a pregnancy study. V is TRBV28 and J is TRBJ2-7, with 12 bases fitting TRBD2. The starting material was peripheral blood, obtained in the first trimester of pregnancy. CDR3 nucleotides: TGTGCCAGCAGTTTGCCCCCTAGCGGGAGGGCCGGTGACTACGAGCAGTACTTC. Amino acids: CASSLPPSGRAGDYEQYF.